One and the same sample provided the 25 T cell receptor beta chains below, sequenced in a study of cytomegalovirus exposure and HLA in healthy donors. Primers included in the PCR were 60 Vbeta and 13 Jbeta primers. Sequencing used immunoSEQ multiplex PCR; TCRdb keeps in-frame clones, though not all of them. The table records 110,000 to 150,000 clones, 76% of them present only once. The sequencing sample was made of PBMCs. The receptors derive from a man aged 18-30 years in good health and CMV-seronegative.

The CDR3 protein is CASSLGPPGQKRSSYGYTF. Here the CDR3 DNA reads TGTGCCAGCAGCTTGGGCCCCCCGGGACAGAAACGCTCTAGCTATGGCTACACCTTC. The J gene is TRBJ1-2, the V gene TRBV5-4, with TRBD1 matching over 7 bases. This CDR3 comprises 19 residues. Germline CDR1 and CDR2: SGHNT and YYREEE (reference sequence). After removal of 0 bases from V and 4 bases from J, the junction contained 18 bases not matched to a gene.

The chain has TRBV7-9 and TRBJ1-3, with 12 bases matching TRBD1. Germline V gene data show CDR1 as SEHNR and CDR2 as FQNEAQ (reference sequence). The CDR3 is made up of 17 amino acids. Germline trimming cut 4 bases from V and 6 bases from J; bases unmatched to any gene: 10. CDR3 bases: TGTGCCAGCAGCTCTACTGAGGGGGGACAGGGGGCAAACACCATATATTTT. It is translated as CASSSTEGGQGANTIYF.

The V call is TRBV27, the J call TRBJ2-1; D might be TRBD1 (7 bases). Germline V gene lookup returns CDR1 MNHEY and CDR2 SMNVEV (reference sequence). V shed 7 bases and J shed 4 bases, with 11 bases lying between them. The CDR3 has 13 amino acids. The DNA for the CDR3 is TGTGCCAGCACGGCAGGGGGGTACAATGAGCAGTTCTTC. Translated: CASTAGGYNEQFF.

This CDR3 reads CASSRPSGIGTDTQYF. CDR3 nucleotide sequence: TGTGCCAGCAGTAGGCCTTCAGGGATCGGAACAGATACGCAGTATTTT. The rearrangement joins TRBV28 to TRBJ2-3; perhaps TRBD1 as D (5 bases). Germline CDR1 reads MDHEN; CDR2 reads SYDVKM. V was cut by 5 bases and J by 3 bases, with 18 bases left in between. This CDR3 is built from 16 residues. Full variable domain (outside the CDR3, taken from reference TRBV28 and TRBJ2-3): DVKVTQSSRYLVKRTGEKVFLECVQDMDHENMFWYRQDPGLGLRLIYFSYDVKMKEKGDIPEGYSVSREKKERFSLILESASTNQTSMYLCASSRPSGIGTDTQYFGPGTRLTVL.

The chain carries TRBV6-1 and TRBJ2-7; D is ambiguous. The germline V gene encodes CDR1 MNHNS and CDR2 SASEGT. Trimming removed 4 bases from V and 3 bases from J, with 10 bases in between. This CDR3 is 13 amino acids long. This CDR3 reads CASSGPTVYEQYF. DNA of the CDR3: TGTGCCAGCAGTGGCCCGACTGTCTACGAGCAGTACTTC.

The chain couples TRBV2 to TRBJ1-4; unclear D gene. The V gene's germline CDR1 is SNHLY and CDR2 FYNNEI. The CDR3 runs to 12 residues. Trimming removed 4 bases from V and 8 bases from J, with 8 bases in between. In nucleotides, the CDR3 is TGTGCCAGCAGTGTGGCCGGGGAAAAACTGTTTTTT. Its translation is CASSVAGEKLFF.

The chain joins TRBV19 to TRBJ2-3, with D perhaps TRBD2 (6 bases). The germline CDR1 and CDR2 sequences are LNHDA and SQIVND (reference sequence). V lost 3 bases and J 0 bases, leaving 13 bases between the germline ends. The CDR3 runs 16 residues. The CDR3 spells CASSMAAGTSTDTQYF. DNA for the CDR3: TGTGCCAGTAGTATGGCGGCGGGGACTAGCACAGATACGCAGTATTTT.

The chain recombines TRBV5-4 with TRBJ2-2; D is possibly TRBD2 (5 bases). V was cut by 4 bases and J by 0 bases, with 10 bases left in between. Germline loops: CDR1 SGHNT, CDR2 YYREEE (reference sequence). The length of the CDR3 is 15 residues. CDR3 in amino acids: CASSPGVPNTGELFF. DNA of the CDR3: TGTGCCAGCAGCCCCGGGGTACCGAACACCGGGGAGCTGTTTTTT.

This chain connects TRBV19 to TRBJ1-1, with TRBD1 as a possible D gene (6 bases). Germline loops: CDR1 LNHDA, CDR2 SQIVND (reference sequence). Trimming shortened V by 6 bases and J by 2 bases, and 13 bases separated the two germline ends. The CDR3 has 14 residues. This CDR3 is CASRRQVQNTEAFF. Written as DNA, the CDR3 is TGTGCCAGTAGAAGACAGGTCCAAAACACTGAAGCTTTCTTT.

This chain connects TRBV7-2 to TRBJ2-3, with TRBD1 as a possible D gene (7 bases). Germline V gene sequence: CDR1 SGHTA, CDR2 FQGNSA. V shed 8 bases and J shed 0 bases, with 18 bases lying between them. This CDR3 comprises 16 residues. CDR3 loop: CASPLVSGGSTDTQYF. CDR3 sequence (DNA): TGTGCCAGCCCCTTAGTTTCAGGGGGGAGCACAGATACGCAGTATTTT. Together with reference TRBV7-2 and TRBJ2-3, the CDR3 gives the full variable domain: GAGVSQSPSNKVTEKGKDVELRCDPISGHTALYWYRQSLGQGLEFLIYFQGNSAPDKSGLPSDRFSAERTGGSVSTLTIQRTQQEDSAVYLCASPLVSGGSTDTQYFGPGTRLTVL.

The chain links TRBV2 to TRBJ2-1; TRBD2 aligns across 7 bases. This CDR3 is 16 amino acids long. In germline, CDR1 is SNHLY, CDR2 FYNNEI. Trimming removed 3 bases from V and 5 bases from J; junction bases left unmatched: 10. The CDR3 spells CASSDLGEGRDNEQFF. CDR3 sequence (DNA): TGTGCCAGCAGTGACTTAGGGGAGGGCAGGGACAATGAGCAGTTCTTC.

This clone was seen once. V usage is TRBV28 and J usage is TRBJ2-7; maybe TRBD1 (7 bases). This CDR3 has 12 amino acids. The V gene lost 11 bases and the J gene lost 1 base, with 12 bases spanning the gap. The germline gives CDR1 MDHEN, CDR2 SYDVKM. CDR3 in DNA: TGTGCCGGAGGGACAGCTTCCTACGAGCAGTACTTC. Translation gives CAGGTASYEQYF. The full variable domain, completed using reference TRBV28 and TRBJ2-7, is DVKVTQSSRYLVKRTGEKVFLECVQDMDHENMFWYRQDPGLGLRLIYFSYDVKMKEKGDIPEGYSVSREKKERFSLILESASTNQTSMYLCAGGTASYEQYFGPGTRLTVT.

This chain joins TRBV7-8 and TRBJ1-1; D possibly corresponds to TRBD1 (6 bases). Germline V gene sequence: CDR1 SGHVS, CDR2 FQNEAQ. The CDR3 totals 18 residues. V was shortened by 1 base and J by 0 bases, with 18 bases between the two germline ends. DNA of the CDR3: TGTGCCAGCAGCTTAGGGGTCGACAGGCTGATGATGAACACTGAAGCTTTCTTT. As protein: CASSLGVDRLMMNTEAFF. Looking up the rest from reference TRBV7-8 and TRBJ1-1 gives the full variable domain: GAGVSQSPRYKVAKRGQDVALRCDPISGHVSLFWYQQALGQGPEFLTYFQNEAQLDKSGLPSDRFFAERPEGSVSTLKIQRTQQEDSAVYLCASSLGVDRLMMNTEAFFGQGTRLTVV.

The CDR3 sequence is CASSVAGHNEQFF. In DNA, the CDR3 is TGTGCCAGCAGCGTGGCGGGACACAATGAGCAGTTCTTC. The chain recombines TRBV9 with TRBJ2-1, with D maybe TRBD2 (6 bases). V gave up 2 bases and J gave up 5 bases, with 8 bases separating them. CDR3 length: 13 amino acids. Germline V CDR1 and CDR2: SGDLS, YYNGEE.

This clone came up a few times. This chain uses TRBV2 with TRBJ1-2; D gene ambiguous. Germline V gene lookup returns CDR1 SNHLY and CDR2 FYNNEI. The V gene lost 2 bases and the J gene lost 3 bases, with 13 bases spanning the gap. This CDR3 has 15 amino acids. CDR3 protein: CASSESGNSDYGYTF. DNA of the CDR3: TGTGCCAGCAGTGAATCCGGGAATTCCGACTATGGCTACACCTTC.

V and J are TRBV30 and TRBJ2-5, with 7 bases fitting TRBD1. Per germline, CDR1 GTSNPN and CDR2 SVGIG (reference sequence). V gave up 1 base and J gave up 0 bases; unmatched junction bases: 2. This CDR3 is 14 amino acids long. CDR3 amino acids: CAWSAQGYQETQYF. The DNA for the CDR3 is TGTGCCTGGAGTGCACAGGGGTACCAAGAGACCCAGTACTTC.

V and J are TRBV4-2 and TRBJ2-5, with 9 positions matching TRBD2. The DNA matches TRBJ2-7 better at its end, which makes the J call doubtful. This CDR3 is 15 amino acids long. The germline gives CDR1 LGHNA, CDR2 YNFKEQ. The CDR3 is CASSLQTSGAYEQYF. For the CDR3, the DNA is TGTGCCAGCAGCCTTCAGACTAGCGGAGCCTACGAGCAGTACTTC.

This chain uses TRBV6-5 with TRBJ2-2, with D maybe TRBD2 (5 bases). The germline V gene encodes CDR1 MNHEY and CDR2 SVGAGI. Trimming left V 5 bases short and J 9 bases short, with 10 bases between. This CDR3 has 12 residues. The CDR3 DNA is TGTGCCAGCAGTGAGGGTTCCCGGGAGCTGTTTTTT. It codes for CASSEGSRELFF.

The rearrangement joins TRBV19 to TRBJ2-3; 13 nucleotides match TRBD2. J lost 7 bases, V lost 4 bases, and 8 bases had no gene match. Germline lookup yields CDR1 LNHDA and CDR2 SQIVND (reference sequence). The CDR3 sequence is 16 residues long. In nucleotides, the CDR3 is TGTGCCAGTAGTACCGGACTAGCGGGAGTAAGGTATACGCAGTATTTT. Its translation is CASSTGLAGVRYTQYF.

As concerns this clone: Other DNA sequences within the sample encode an identical CDR3. The V call is TRBV29-1, the J call TRBJ1-1; D is ambiguous. Per germline, CDR1 SQVTM and CDR2 ANQGSEA. The ends were cut back, 6 bases at V and 5 bases at J, with 7 bases in the middle. The CDR3 spans 10 residues. For the CDR3, the DNA is TGCAGCGTAGCGGGGACTGAAGCTTTCTTT. Encoded protein: CSVAGTEAFF.

The chain recombines TRBV2 with TRBJ1-1, with TRBD1 as a possible D gene (5 bases). V was shortened by 5 bases and J by 6 bases, with 16 bases between the two germline ends. Germline assignment: CDR1 SNHLY and CDR2 FYNNEI. CDR3 length equals 14 residues. CDR3 amino acids: CASSSQEGPAEAFF. DNA of the CDR3: TGTGCCAGCAGTTCCCAGGAGGGGCCGGCTGAAGCTTTCTTT.

The CDR3 DNA reads TGTGCCAGCAGTGATGAAGCGGGGGGATTTCTTTACAATGAGCAGTTCTTC. Amino acids: CASSDEAGGFLYNEQFF. The chain links TRBV6-1 to TRBJ2-1, with TRBD2 matching 9 bases. The CDR3 is 17 residues long. Germline trimming cut 3 bases from V and 4 bases from J; bases unmatched to any gene: 10. Germline CDR1 MNHNS, CDR2 SASEGT.

V usage is TRBV27 and J usage is TRBJ1-2, with 10 positions matching TRBD1. Germline trimming cut 6 bases from V and 0 bases from J; bases unmatched to any gene: 4. The CDR3 consists of 15 residues. The germline V gene encodes CDR1 MNHEY and CDR2 SMNVEV (reference sequence). CDR3 in amino acids: CASRPTGGSNYGYTF. The DNA of the CDR3 is TGTGCCAGCAGGCCGACAGGGGGCTCTAACTATGGCTACACCTTC.

The V gene is TRBV25-1, the J gene TRBJ2-1, with 7 bases that match TRBD1. V shed 8 bases, J shed 6 bases, and the junction held 7 bases outside the gene matches. The CDR3 contains 13 residues. The germline V gene encodes CDR1 MGHDK and CDR2 SYGVNS. The CDR3 reads CASQGGWINEQFF. CDR3 nucleotides: TGTGCCAGCCAAGGGGGCTGGATCAATGAGCAGTTCTTC.

The V gene is TRBV19, the J gene TRBJ2-4; 9 nucleotides line up with TRBD1. Germline CDR1 and CDR2: LNHDA and SQIVND (reference sequence). V lost 2 bases to trimming and J lost 3 bases; unmatched junction nucleotides: 5. The CDR3 sequence is 16 residues long. The CDR3 DNA follows: TGTGCCAGTAGTATAAGCCGGGGACAGGGCAAAAACATTCAGTACTTC. It codes for CASSISRGQGKNIQYF.